A single sample gave rise to the 5 T cell receptor beta chains below, sequenced in a study of blood T cell repertoires in COVID-19. Clones were read by immunoSEQ multiplex PCR, and TCRdb kept only the in-frame ones, dropping some. This sample has about 99,000 clones, with approximately 79% found just once. Sequencing input: peripheral blood. The receptors here all came from a woman of 80 years or more with active or convalescent COVID-19.

This clone was counted only a few times. V usage is TRBV30 and J usage is TRBJ1-2; TRBD1 aligns across 8 bases. The V gene's germline CDR1 is GTSNPN and CDR2 SVGIG (reference sequence). V gave up 8 bases and J gave up 6 bases; unmatched junction bases: 5. CDR3 size: 11 residues. The CDR3 here is CALDRGDGYTF. The CDR3, as DNA: TGTGCCCTAGACAGGGGTGATGGCTACACCTTC.

This chain links TRBV28 with TRBJ2-7, with TRBD2 identical over 7 bases. V lost 3 bases, J lost 1 base, and 18 bases stayed unmatched. Germline loops: CDR1 MDHEN, CDR2 SYDVKM. The CDR3 contains 19 residues. CDR3 nucleotides: TGTGCCAGCAGTTTGTTCACATCGGGAGGACGGGCGGGTTCCTACGAGCAGTACTTC. Translation gives CASSLFTSGGRAGSYEQYF.

V and J are TRBV14 and TRBJ2-1; 7 positions match TRBD2. This CDR3 has 16 residues. Germline V CDR1 and CDR2: SGHDN, FVKESK. V trimming: 7 bases; J trimming: 6 bases; junction bases outside the gene matches: 15. Written as DNA, the CDR3 is TGTGCCAGCACCCCCTTAGGGGCGGGGGTGTCCAATGAGCAGTTCTTC. It specifies CASTPLGAGVSNEQFF.

This chain joins TRBV4-1 and TRBJ2-2; D possibly corresponds to TRBD1 (6 bases). Germline V CDR1 and CDR2: MGHRA, YSYEKL. V was clipped by 2 bases and J by 7 bases, with 20 bases between them. CDR3 length: 17 amino acids. The CDR3, as DNA: TGCGCCAGCAGCCAACGGGACATGGGTGCATTTGGCGGGGAGCTGTTTTTT. It yields the protein CASSQRDMGAFGGELFF.

This chain joins TRBV19 and TRBJ2-1; D is undetermined. The germline V gene encodes CDR1 LNHDA and CDR2 SQIVND (reference sequence). The CDR3 spans 15 residues. Trimming stripped 3 bases from V and 0 bases from J, with 9 bases between. The CDR3 region is CASSIDKDSYNEQFF. Written as DNA, the CDR3 is TGTGCCAGTAGTATCGACAAGGACTCCTACAATGAGCAGTTCTTC.